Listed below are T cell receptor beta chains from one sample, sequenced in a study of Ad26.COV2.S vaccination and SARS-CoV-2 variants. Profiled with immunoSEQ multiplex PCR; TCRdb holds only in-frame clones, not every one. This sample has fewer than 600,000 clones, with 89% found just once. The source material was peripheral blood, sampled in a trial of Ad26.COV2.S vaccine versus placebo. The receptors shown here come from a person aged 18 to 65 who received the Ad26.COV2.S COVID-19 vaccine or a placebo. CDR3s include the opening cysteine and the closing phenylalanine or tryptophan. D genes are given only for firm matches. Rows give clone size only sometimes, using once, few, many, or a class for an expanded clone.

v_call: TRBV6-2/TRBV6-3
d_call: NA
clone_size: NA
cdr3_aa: CASSYAGVNGYTF

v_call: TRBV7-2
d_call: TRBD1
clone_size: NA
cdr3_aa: CASSLQTGWNQPQHF

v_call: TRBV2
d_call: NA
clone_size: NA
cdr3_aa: CASSEARGLEQYF

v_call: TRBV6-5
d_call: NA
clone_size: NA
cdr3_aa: CASRRMNTEAFF

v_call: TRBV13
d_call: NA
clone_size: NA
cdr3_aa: CASSLRGWVDEGKAFF

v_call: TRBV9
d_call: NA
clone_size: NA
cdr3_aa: CASSVGSDTQYF

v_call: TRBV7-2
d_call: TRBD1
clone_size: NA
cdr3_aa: CASSLTGGATEAFF

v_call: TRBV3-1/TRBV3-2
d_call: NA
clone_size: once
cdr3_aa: CASRRHNSPLHF

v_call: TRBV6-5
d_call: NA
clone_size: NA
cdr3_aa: CASSYTARGPNNEQFF

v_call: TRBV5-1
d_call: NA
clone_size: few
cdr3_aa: CASSLGGAANTEAFF

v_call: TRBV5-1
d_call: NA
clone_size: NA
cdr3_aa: CASSPRHRAQLGAFF

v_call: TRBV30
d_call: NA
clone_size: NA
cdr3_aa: CAWSRQAGGSYEQYF

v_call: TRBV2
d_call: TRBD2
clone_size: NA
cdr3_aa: CASSAGLAGVYEQYF

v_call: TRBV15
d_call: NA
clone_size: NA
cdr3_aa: CATSREWTATYEQYF

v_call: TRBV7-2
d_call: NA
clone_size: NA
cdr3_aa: CASSSYRDQPQHF

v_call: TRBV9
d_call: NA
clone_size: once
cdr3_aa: CASSASSAEETQYF

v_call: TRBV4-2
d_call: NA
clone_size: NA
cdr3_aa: CASSQDPRYGYTF

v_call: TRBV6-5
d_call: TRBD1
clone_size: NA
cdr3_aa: CASSYKTGGLNSPLHF

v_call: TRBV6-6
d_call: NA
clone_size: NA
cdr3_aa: CASRFRGPNEKLFF

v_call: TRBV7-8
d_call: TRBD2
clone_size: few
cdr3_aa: CASSRVAGSYNEQFF

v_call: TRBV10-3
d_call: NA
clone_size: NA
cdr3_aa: CAISESDHETGPYEQYF

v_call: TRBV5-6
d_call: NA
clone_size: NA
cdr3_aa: CASSLGQLNYGYTF

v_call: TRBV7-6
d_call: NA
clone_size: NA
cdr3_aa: CASSLAGGPDEQFF

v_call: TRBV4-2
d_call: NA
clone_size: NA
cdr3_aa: CASSPPAGSNTGELFF

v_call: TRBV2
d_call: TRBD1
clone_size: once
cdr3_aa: CASSHDRAFGTEAFF

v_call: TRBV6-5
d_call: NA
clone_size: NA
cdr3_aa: CASRPRGSDTQYF

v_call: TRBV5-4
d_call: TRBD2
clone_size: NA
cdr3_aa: CASSSGTSYTDTQYF